Given below is one TCR beta chain in context. This sample is part of a study of blood T cell repertoires in COVID-19. Background on the study: There were acute and convalescent COVID-19 samples, and they came from the United States, Italy and Spain.

With 4 bases removed from V and 0 bases from J, the gap between germline ends came to 7 bases. CDR3 length: 13 residues. Germline loops: CDR1 SGHNT, CDR2 YYREEE (reference sequence). Authors' processing steps: Amplification with reference gene primers provided the estimates of nucleated cell counts. The assay was immunoSEQ multiplex PCR, and TCRdb's table has in-frame clones only and misses some. D and trimming come from the DNA, and the V and J calls and clone size come from that table. The table includes roughly 180,000 clones, 65% to 85% detected once. This sequence was found in a woman in her twenties or thirties with acute or convalescent COVID-19. Sequencing was carried out using peripheral blood. The chain combines TRBV5-4 with TRBJ1-1, with D perhaps TRBD1 (5 bases). The CDR3 loop reads CASSPGMNTEAFF. The DNA of the CDR3 is TGTGCCAGCAGCCCAGGGATGAACACTGAAGCTTTCTTT.